One T cell receptor (beta chain) is described in this entry. The antigen is not known. These data belong to a study of blood T cells in healthy people across ages. Study conclusions and caveats: A roughly linear fall in TCR beta diversity per million T cells was seen with increasing age. Versus aged donors, long-lived donors had higher diversity and more naive CD4+ cells.

The use of a sample-barcoded 5' primer and a J-beta primer mix characterized a second PCR of about 6 to 12 cycles. TCRdb redid the calling of the 5' RACE reads with MiXCR, one entry per CDR3 protein. Among approximately 1,700,000 distinct CDR3 sequences listed, around 40% were seen once. The germline V gene encodes CDR1 MNHEY and CDR2 SMNVEV (reference sequence). V was cut by 10 bases and J by 4 bases, with 14 bases left in between. This CDR3 has 12 residues. The TCR sequence derives from a human donor in good health. This rearrangement joins TRBV27 to TRBJ2-7; D possibly corresponds to TRBD2 (6 bases). What was sequenced was blood. The CDR3 region is CATPPGVYEQYF. Written as DNA, the CDR3 is TGTGCCACCCCCCCGGGGGTATACGAGCAGTACTTC.